Here is one T cell receptor beta chain with its context. These data come from a study of technical replicates of blood from several donors. The CDR3 loop spans 13 amino acids. Germline CDR1 is SGHDT and CDR2 is YYEEEE. The V gene lost 0 bases and the J gene lost 5 bases, with 6 bases spanning the gap. Libraries were prepared by immunoSEQ multiplex PCR; TCRdb keeps only in-frame clonotypes and omits some of them. The sample includes about 99,000 clones, 95% seen only once; the top ten take around 0.21%. The V call is TRBV5-6, the J call TRBJ1-5; D not certain. Material: T cells isolated from PBMCs. This receptor was obtained from a human donor in good health. The CDR3 DNA is TGTGCCAGCAGCTTGGCGCGTGATCAGCCCCAGCATTTT. Residues: CASSLARDQPQHF. Drawing the rest from reference TRBV5-6 and TRBJ1-5, the complete variable domain is DAGVTQSPTHLIKTRGQQVTLRCSPKSGHDTVSWYQQALGQGPQFIFQYYEEEERQRGNFPDRFSGHQFPNYSSELNVNALLLGDSALYLCASSLARDQPQHFGDGTRLSIL.